Listed below are T cell receptor beta chains from one sample, sequenced in a study of T cell repertoires in cytomegalovirus infection. TCRdb redid the calling of the reads with MiXCR, one entry per CDR3 protein. Here the sample spans 450,000 to 550,000 distinct CDR3 sequences, approximately 46% being singletons. The antigens of these receptors remain unknown. The specimen was cultured PBMCs, collected from culture after CMV antigen stimulation. The receptors come from a human donor in good health (CMV status not recorded). Some clones in this sample may be carry-over from other donors' samples. Each CDR3 is given with its conserved first and last residue. D genes are given only for firm matches. Rows may omit the clone size; those that give it use once, few, many or a size class.

clone_size: -
v_call: TRBV5-4
d_call: TRBD1
j_call: TRBJ2-2
cdr3_nt: TGTGCCAGCAGCTCGGGACAGGGTAGGACCGGGGAGCTGTTTTTT
cdr3_aa: CASSSGQGRTGELFF

clone_size: -
v_call: TRBV6-5
d_call: -
j_call: TRBJ2-1
cdr3_nt: TGTGCCAGCAGTTACACCTTTATAAATGAGCAGTTCTTC
cdr3_aa: CASSYTFINEQFF

clone_size: -
v_call: TRBV6-2/TRBV6-3
d_call: -
j_call: TRBJ2-1
cdr3_nt: TGTGCCAGCAGTTACTCCCCCGCCCGTCCAGGGTCCGATGAGCAGTTCTTC
cdr3_aa: CASSYSPARPGSDEQFF

clone_size: -
v_call: TRBV11-2
d_call: -
j_call: TRBJ1-1
cdr3_nt: TGTGCCAGCAGCCCTCGCAAACCCGGGTTCCGGACCACTGAAGCTTTCTTT
cdr3_aa: CASSPRKPGFRTTEAFF

clone_size: -
v_call: TRBV3-1
d_call: -
j_call: TRBJ2-7
cdr3_nt: TGTGCCAGCAGCCAAGACCCCGTGCAGCAGTACTTC
cdr3_aa: CASSQDPVQQYF

clone_size: many
v_call: TRBV7-2
d_call: TRBD1
j_call: TRBJ1-1
cdr3_nt: TGTGCCAGCAGCTTACGCAGGGGGTCAACTGAAGCTTTCTTT
cdr3_aa: CASSLRRGSTEAFF

clone_size: -
v_call: TRBV28
d_call: -
j_call: TRBJ2-3
cdr3_nt: TGTGCCAGCAGTTTAATATTCCAGAGCACAGATACGCAGTATTTT
cdr3_aa: CASSLIFQSTDTQYF

clone_size: -
v_call: TRBV3-1
d_call: TRBD2
j_call: TRBJ2-7
cdr3_nt: TGTGCCAGCAGCCAAGTTTACGGAGCGGGAGTTCACGAGCAGTACTTC
cdr3_aa: CASSQVYGAGVHEQYF

clone_size: few
v_call: TRBV7-2
d_call: -
j_call: TRBJ1-1
cdr3_nt: TGTGCCAGCAGCTCACAGTTGTTGCTGAACACTGAAGCTTTCTTT
cdr3_aa: CASSSQLLLNTEAFF

clone_size: -
v_call: TRBV4-1
d_call: TRBD2
j_call: TRBJ2-1
cdr3_nt: TGTGCCAGCAGCCAAGTGACTAGCGGGAGAACGGGTGAGCAGTTCTTC
cdr3_aa: CASSQVTSGRTGEQFF

clone_size: -
v_call: TRBV7-8
d_call: -
j_call: TRBJ2-3
cdr3_nt: TGTGCCAGCGGAAGACTGGCGGGGGCTTCAGATACGCAGTATTTT
cdr3_aa: CASGRLAGASDTQYF

clone_size: once
v_call: TRBV28
d_call: TRBD1
j_call: TRBJ1-4
cdr3_nt: TGTGCCAGCAGTCCCGCGACAGGGTTAGCAGAAAAACTGTTTTTT
cdr3_aa: CASSPATGLAEKLFF

clone_size: few
v_call: TRBV7-9
d_call: TRBD1
j_call: TRBJ2-7
cdr3_nt: TGTGCCAGCAGCTTAGCGGACAGGGGCTACGAGCAGTACTTC
cdr3_aa: CASSLADRGYEQYF

clone_size: few
v_call: TRBV7-8
d_call: TRBD1
j_call: TRBJ1-2
cdr3_nt: TGTGCCAGCAGCGAGAAGGTGGGACAGGGCCTCTATGGCTACACCTTC
cdr3_aa: CASSEKVGQGLYGYTF

clone_size: -
v_call: TRBV12-3/TRBV12-4
d_call: -
j_call: TRBJ2-3
cdr3_nt: TGTGCCAGCAGTTTAGGGTTCTCGGATACGCAGTATTTT
cdr3_aa: CASSLGFSDTQYF

clone_size: -
v_call: TRBV23-1
d_call: TRBD1
j_call: TRBJ1-5
cdr3_nt: TGCGCCAGCAGTCACCCGGACAGGACTAGCAATCAGCCCCAGCATTTT
cdr3_aa: CASSHPDRTSNQPQHF

clone_size: -
v_call: TRBV7-2
d_call: -
j_call: TRBJ2-3
cdr3_nt: TGTGCCAGCAGCCCGGACTACCTAAATACGCAGTATTTT
cdr3_aa: CASSPDYLNTQYF

clone_size: few
v_call: TRBV5-4
d_call: TRBD1
j_call: TRBJ2-1
cdr3_nt: TGTGCCAGCAGCTCCGGGACAGGGGGAAATGAGCAGTTCTTC
cdr3_aa: CASSSGTGGNEQFF

clone_size: few
v_call: TRBV4-3
d_call: TRBD2
j_call: TRBJ2-5
cdr3_nt: TGCGCCAGCAGCCGGCTAGCGGGAATGGAGACCCAGTACTTC
cdr3_aa: CASSRLAGMETQYF

clone_size: few
v_call: TRBV7-2
d_call: -
j_call: TRBJ2-4
cdr3_nt: TGTGCCAGCAGCCCTTACACAGGGATGAAAAACATTCAGTACTTC
cdr3_aa: CASSPYTGMKNIQYF

clone_size: -
v_call: TRBV15
d_call: -
j_call: TRBJ1-1
cdr3_nt: TGTGCCACCAGCCGAACACCTAGGGCATCCATGAACACTGAAGCTTTCTTT
cdr3_aa: CATSRTPRASMNTEAFF

clone_size: -
v_call: TRBV7-9
d_call: -
j_call: TRBJ1-6
cdr3_nt: TGTGCCAGCAGCTTAGCGGTGGCTTATAGCTCCTATAATTCACCCCTCCACTTT
cdr3_aa: CASSLAVAYSSYNSPLHF

clone_size: -
v_call: TRBV19
d_call: TRBD1
j_call: TRBJ2-2
cdr3_nt: TGTGCCAGTACCCCGGACAGGGTCGACGGGGAGCTGTTTTTT
cdr3_aa: CASTPDRVDGELFF

clone_size: -
v_call: TRBV7-9
d_call: -
j_call: TRBJ2-3
cdr3_nt: TGTGCCAGCTTCCCCTCCGGGCCTAGCACAGATACGCAGTATTTT
cdr3_aa: CASFPSGPSTDTQYF

clone_size: few
v_call: TRBV6-1
d_call: TRBD2
j_call: TRBJ2-1
cdr3_nt: TGTGCCAGCAGAGCCCAAGGCGCGGGGGGTGTCGATGAGCAGTTCTTC
cdr3_aa: CASRAQGAGGVDEQFF

clone_size: -
v_call: TRBV7-9
d_call: -
j_call: TRBJ1-1
cdr3_nt: TGTGCCACCTGGCCGGGACAATTGAACACTGAAGCTTTCTTT
cdr3_aa: CATWPGQLNTEAFF

clone_size: -
v_call: TRBV7-2
d_call: -
j_call: TRBJ2-1
cdr3_nt: TGTGCCAGCAGCCTAACCGATGAGCAGTTCTTC
cdr3_aa: CASSLTDEQFF

clone_size: -
v_call: TRBV27
d_call: -
j_call: TRBJ2-7
cdr3_nt: TGTGCCAGCAGTAGAGCCGGACAGCCCTACGAGCAGTACTTC
cdr3_aa: CASSRAGQPYEQYF

clone_size: -
v_call: TRBV20-1
d_call: -
j_call: TRBJ2-1
cdr3_nt: TGCAGTGCTCCCTTGACTGGCCGCACCTACAATGAGCAGTTCTTC
cdr3_aa: CSAPLTGRTYNEQFF

clone_size: few
v_call: TRBV6-5
d_call: -
j_call: TRBJ1-6
cdr3_nt: TGTGCCAGCAGGCGCCGGGGACCCCTCCACTTT
cdr3_aa: CASRRRGPLHF

clone_size: -
v_call: TRBV7-9
d_call: TRBD2
j_call: TRBJ2-5
cdr3_nt: TGTGCCAGCACCCCGAGAGGGACTAGGGGCGAGACCCAGTACTTC
cdr3_aa: CASTPRGTRGETQYF

clone_size: few
v_call: TRBV2
d_call: TRBD1
j_call: TRBJ1-6
cdr3_nt: TGTGCCAGCAGTAAAAGACAGGGCACCTATAATTCACCCCTCCACTTT
cdr3_aa: CASSKRQGTYNSPLHF

clone_size: -
v_call: TRBV4-3
d_call: TRBD2
j_call: TRBJ2-3
cdr3_nt: TGCGCCAGCAGCCAAGTACTACTGGGGGAGGGCTTCCCAGATACGCAGTATTTT
cdr3_aa: CASSQVLLGEGFPDTQYF

clone_size: -
v_call: TRBV12-3/TRBV12-4
d_call: -
j_call: TRBJ1-4
cdr3_nt: TGTGCCAGCAGTTTAAGAGGGAGAGAAAAACTGTTTTTT
cdr3_aa: CASSLRGREKLFF